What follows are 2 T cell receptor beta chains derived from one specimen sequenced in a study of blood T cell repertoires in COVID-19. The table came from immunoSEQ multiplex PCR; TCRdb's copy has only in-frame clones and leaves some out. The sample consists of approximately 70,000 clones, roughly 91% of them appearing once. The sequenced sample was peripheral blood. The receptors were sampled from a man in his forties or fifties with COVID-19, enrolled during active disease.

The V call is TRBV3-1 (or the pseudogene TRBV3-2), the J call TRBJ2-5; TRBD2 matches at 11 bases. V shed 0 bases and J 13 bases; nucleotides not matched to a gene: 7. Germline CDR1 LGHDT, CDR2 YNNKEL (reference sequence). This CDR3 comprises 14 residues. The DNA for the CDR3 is TGTGCCAGCAGCCAAGACACTAGCGGGGGACCCCCGTACTTC. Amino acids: CASSQDTSGGPPYF.

The CDR3 loop is CSVEGPLAGVNTDTQYF. CDR3 nucleotide sequence: TGCAGCGTTGAGGGGCCCTTAGCGGGGGTTAATACAGATACGCAGTATTTT. The J gene is TRBJ2-3, the V gene TRBV29-1, with TRBD2 identical over 9 bases. The CDR3 is 17 residues long. Germline assignment: CDR1 SQVTM and CDR2 ANQGSEA. V shed 3 bases and J 3 bases; nucleotides not matched to a gene: 13.